The next 26 T cell receptor beta chains were all read from a single sample in a study of blood T cell repertoires in COVID-19. Method: immunoSEQ multiplex PCR; TCRdb's copy keeps in-frame clones and lacks some. The data contain around 170,000 clones, approximately 79% of them singletons. Sequenced material: peripheral blood. These receptors all stem from a man aged 30-40 years with active or convalescent COVID-19.

The chain combines TRBV5-8 with TRBJ1-1; 9 positions match TRBD1. CDR1 and CDR2 (germline): SGHTS, YDEGEE. The trim removed 3 bases at V and 3 bases at J, leaving 9 bases unmatched. The CDR3 covers 16 residues. CDR3 region: CASSSREQGAYTEAFF. CDR3 sequence (DNA): TGTGCCAGCAGCTCCCGTGAACAGGGGGCGTACACTGAAGCTTTCTTT.

This clone was seen a few times. The genes are TRBV19 and TRBJ2-2, with 7 bases fitting TRBD1. The junction had 10 bases not matched to a gene; V was cut back by 5 bases and J by 4 bases. CDR1 is LNHDA, CDR2 SQIVND, per germline (reference sequence). The CDR3 is 16 amino acids. The CDR3 sequence is CASSSSPPGGTGELFF. The CDR3 DNA reads as TGTGCCAGTAGTTCCTCCCCCCCAGGGGGCACCGGGGAGCTGTTTTTT.

V is TRBV28 and J is TRBJ1-2, with D possibly matching TRBD1 (6 bases). This CDR3 contains 14 residues. V was shortened by 2 bases and J by 6 bases, with 13 bases between the two germline ends. The germline V gene has CDR1 MDHEN and CDR2 SYDVKM. The CDR3 DNA follows: TGTGCCAGCAGTTTAGACGACAGGCAGAATGGCTACACCTTC. Amino acids: CASSLDDRQNGYTF.

This chain's CDR3 is CAWSPGLFGGNQPQHF. The CDR3 DNA reads TGTGCCTGGAGCCCGGGACTCTTTGGAGGGAATCAGCCCCAGCATTTT. V and J are TRBV30 and TRBJ1-5, with a weak D call TRBD1 (5 bases). Germline CDR1 reads GTSNPN; CDR2 reads SVGIG (reference sequence). This CDR3 is built from 16 residues. V shed 3 bases and J shed 4 bases, with 19 bases lying between them.

The CDR3 spells CASSLGSSEQFF. DNA for the CDR3: TGTGCCAGCAGCTTGGGGAGTTCTGAGCAGTTCTTC. The V gene is TRBV7-9, the J gene TRBJ2-1; TRBD2 is a possible D gene (5 bases). V lost 3 bases and J lost 9, with 9 bases in between. The length of the CDR3 is 12 residues. Germline V gives CDR1 SEHNR, CDR2 FQNEAQ (reference sequence).

The chain uses TRBV5-4 and TRBJ2-3, with D perhaps TRBD1 (6 bases). The CDR3 contains 16 residues. Deletions cut 0 bases from V and 5 bases from J, with 16 bases between. Germline lookup yields CDR1 SGHNT and CDR2 YYREEE (reference sequence). CDR3 DNA sequence: TGTGCCAGCAGCTTGGCCAGGGGCCCTGTTAAAGATACGCAGTATTTT. Translation gives CASSLARGPVKDTQYF.

The chain uses TRBV25-1 and TRBJ1-1; 8 nucleotides line up with TRBD1. The CDR3 is 14 residues long. V lost 6 bases to trimming and J lost 3 bases; unmatched junction nucleotides: 6. The germline V gene has CDR1 MGHDK and CDR2 SYGVNS. The CDR3: CASSGTGGYTEAFF. The CDR3 nucleotides read TGTGCCAGCAGCGGAACAGGGGGGTACACTGAAGCTTTCTTT.

The rearrangement uses TRBV7-9 and TRBJ2-1; tentatively, D is TRBD1 (5 bases). The CDR3 has 16 residues. The germline V gene encodes CDR1 SEHNR and CDR2 FQNEAQ (reference sequence). V lost 3 bases and J 7 bases, leaving 19 bases between the germline ends. The CDR3 reads CASSFFPPRVQNEQFF. In DNA form, the CDR3 reads TGTGCCAGCAGCTTTTTCCCCCCCAGGGTCCAAAATGAGCAGTTCTTC.

This chain connects TRBV9 to TRBJ2-5; possibly TRBD2 for D (6 bases). The CDR3 spans 16 residues. From germline, CDR1 is SGDLS and CDR2 YYNGEE. V gave up 4 bases and J gave up 1 base, with 17 bases separating them. CDR3 DNA sequence: TGTGCCAGCAGCCCAAGCCCGACTAGAGGCCAAGAGACCCAGTACTTC. Amino acids: CASSPSPTRGQETQYF.

This clone was observed a handful of times. The chain links TRBV9 to TRBJ1-6; tentative D call: TRBD1 (6 bases). Germline CDR1 is SGDLS and CDR2 is YYNGEE. The CDR3 consists of 16 residues. Trimming removed 0 bases at V and 5 bases at J, with 12 bases between. CDR3 in DNA: TGTGCCAGCAGCGTAGGGGTCAGGGGTGATAATTCACCCCTCCACTTT. This encodes CASSVGVRGDNSPLHF.

This clone was recorded once. This chain links TRBV19 with TRBJ1-2; 10 bases match TRBD1. The CDR3 covers 14 residues. From germline, CDR1 is LNHDA and CDR2 SQIVND (reference sequence). With 3 bases clipped from V and 8 bases from J, the junction kept 6 bases outside the gene matches. CDR3 region: CASSMGDRGRGYTF. CDR3 in DNA: TGTGCCAGTAGTATGGGAGACAGGGGGCGAGGCTACACCTTC.

This clone was seen only once. The V call is TRBV30, the J call TRBJ1-1; 8 bases align to TRBD1. After removal of 5 bases from V and 5 bases from J, the junction contained 10 bases not matched to a gene. The CDR3 runs 14 residues. Germline lookup yields CDR1 GTSNPN and CDR2 SVGIG (reference sequence). CDR3 sequence reads: CAWGGRGPRTEAFF. The CDR3 DNA follows: TGTGCCTGGGGGGGCAGGGGGCCGAGAACTGAAGCTTTCTTT.

V gene TRBV6-5 combines with J gene TRBJ2-5; weak D call: TRBD1 (5 bases). V was trimmed by 0 bases and J by 5 bases, leaving 10 bases between them. This CDR3 is 14 amino acids long. Germline assignment: CDR1 MNHEY and CDR2 SVGAGI. The CDR3 DNA follows: TGTGCCAGCAGTTACTCGTCAGGGCTGGAGACCCAGTACTTC. This translates into CASSYSSGLETQYF.

The rearrangement uses TRBV3-1 (or the pseudogene TRBV3-2) and TRBJ1-6; 10 positions match TRBD1. Germline trimming cut 3 bases from V and 8 bases from J; bases unmatched to any gene: 7. The CDR3 covers 16 residues. Germline V gene lookup returns CDR1 LGHDT and CDR2 YNNKEL (reference sequence). In DNA form, the CDR3 reads TGTGCCAGCAGCCAGCGCGACAGGGGGCAGCATTCACCCCTCCACTTT. The encoded protein is CASSQRDRGQHSPLHF.

The chain carries TRBV15 and TRBJ2-5, with 8 bases matching TRBD2. The CDR3 loop spans 16 amino acids. CDR1 is LNHNV and CDR2 is YYDKDF in the germline V gene (reference sequence). V gave up 4 bases and J gave up 3 bases; unmatched junction bases: 10. CDR3 sequence reads: CATSTFSGARKETQYF. The CDR3 region has the DNA TGTGCCACCAGCACCTTTAGCGGGGCTAGGAAAGAGACCCAGTACTTC.

The chain combines TRBV7-2 with TRBJ1-2; 8 nucleotides align to TRBD1. Germline V gene lookup returns CDR1 SGHTA and CDR2 FQGNSA. Trimming cost V 5 bases and J 3 bases; bases outside gene matches: 8. The CDR3 extends over 15 amino acids. The CDR3 sequence: CASSPYQTGDYGYTF. The CDR3 nucleotides are TGTGCCAGCAGCCCATATCAGACAGGGGACTATGGCTACACCTTC.

The CDR3 bases are TGTGCCAGTATCACAGGGGGCAACTATGGCTACACCTTC. Translated, it gives CASITGGNYGYTF. V usage is TRBV19 and J usage is TRBJ1-2; the match to TRBD1 covers 9 bases. Looked up from germline, CDR1 is LNHDA and CDR2 is SQIVND (reference sequence). Trimming at V came to 7 bases and at J to 2 bases, leaving 2 bases not matched to a gene. The CDR3 spans 13 residues.

CDR3 in amino acids: CASSYSRQGANEQYF. As DNA, the CDR3 is TGTGCCAGCAGTTACTCCCGGCAGGGGGCTAACGAGCAGTACTTC. The chain joins TRBV6-5 to TRBJ2-7, with 8 positions matching TRBD1. V trimming: 0 bases; J trimming: 5 bases; junction bases outside the gene matches: 6. This CDR3 contains 15 residues. Germline V gene data show CDR1 as MNHEY and CDR2 as SVGAGI.

The V and J genes are TRBV19 and TRBJ1-4, with TRBD1 matching 10 bases. CDR1 and CDR2 from the germline V gene are LNHDA and SQIVND (reference sequence). Trimming at V came to 5 bases and at J to 8 bases, leaving 5 bases not matched to a gene. The CDR3 consists of 14 residues. The CDR3, as DNA: TGTGCCAGTAGTGGACAGGGGGGTGGAGAAAAACTGTTTTTT. It translates to CASSGQGGGEKLFF.

The chain joins TRBV5-4 to TRBJ1-4; 10 bases are shared with TRBD1. Losses at the gene ends were 1 base for V and 8 bases for J; bases not matched to a gene: 5. CDR3 size: 15 residues. The germline V gene has CDR1 SGHNT and CDR2 YYREEE (reference sequence). The chain's CDR3 is CASSLLGTGEEKLFF. The CDR3 nucleotides are TGTGCCAGCAGCTTGCTTGGGACAGGGGAAGAAAAACTGTTTTTT.

V is TRBV7-3 and J is TRBJ2-3; possibly TRBD1 for D (5 bases). V was cut by 1 base and J by 6 bases, with 11 bases left in between. The CDR3 has 14 amino acids. CDR1 and CDR2 (germline): SGHTA, FQGTGA. The CDR3 region is CASSLRQAGDTQYF. CDR3 bases: TGTGCCAGCAGCTTAAGACAAGCAGGGGATACGCAGTATTTT.

The gene calls are TRBV7-8 and TRBJ2-7; D possibly corresponds to TRBD2 (6 bases). The CDR3 loop spans 19 amino acids. Trimming removed 6 bases from V and 2 bases from J, with 29 bases in between. The germline CDR1 and CDR2 sequences are SGHVS and FQNEAQ. The CDR3 reads CASSFPGERSATRPYEQYF. Here the CDR3 DNA reads TGTGCCAGCAGTTTCCCGGGGGAGCGGTCCGCCACTCGGCCCTACGAGCAGTACTTC.

This clone has more than one count but fewer than ten. This chain connects TRBV11-3 to TRBJ2-1; TRBD2 might be the D (6 bases). Germline CDR1 is SGHNT and CDR2 is YENEEA. The V and J ends lost 2 bases and 5 bases respectively, with 19 bases between them. This CDR3 is built from 17 residues. The CDR3 loop is CASSLSTSAFTDNEQFF. The CDR3 DNA sequence: TGTGCCAGCAGCTTATCGACTAGTGCCTTTACTGACAATGAGCAGTTCTTC.

This clone has ten or more counts. The chain uses TRBV27 and TRBJ2-7; tentative D call: TRBD1 (6 bases). Trimming took off 3 bases at V and 0 bases at J, with 9 bases between the two ends. This CDR3 contains 14 residues. The germline CDR1 and CDR2 sequences are MNHEY and SMNVEV (reference sequence). The CDR3 nucleotides read TGTGCCAGCAGTTTGGACAGCCGCTCCTACGAGCAGTACTTC. This translates into CASSLDSRSYEQYF.

V and J are TRBV10-3 and TRBJ1-2; 8 nucleotides line up with TRBD1. The CDR3 runs to 13 residues. CDR1 ENHRY and CDR2 SYGVKD come from the germline V gene. Trimming cost V 9 bases and J 5 bases; bases outside gene matches: 8. The CDR3 nucleotides are TGTGCCATAGAAACCGGGACAGGTTATGGCTACACCTTC. It translates to CAIETGTGYGYTF.

The rearrangement joins TRBV11-3 to TRBJ1-1; 7 nucleotides match TRBD1. The V gene end was trimmed by 4 bases and the J gene end by 7 bases; junction bases not matched to a gene: 3. CDR3 length: 12 residues. The germline gives CDR1 SGHNT, CDR2 YENEEA. The CDR3 here is CASSSRQGEAFF. CDR3 bases: TGTGCCAGCAGCTCTCGACAGGGTGAAGCTTTCTTT.